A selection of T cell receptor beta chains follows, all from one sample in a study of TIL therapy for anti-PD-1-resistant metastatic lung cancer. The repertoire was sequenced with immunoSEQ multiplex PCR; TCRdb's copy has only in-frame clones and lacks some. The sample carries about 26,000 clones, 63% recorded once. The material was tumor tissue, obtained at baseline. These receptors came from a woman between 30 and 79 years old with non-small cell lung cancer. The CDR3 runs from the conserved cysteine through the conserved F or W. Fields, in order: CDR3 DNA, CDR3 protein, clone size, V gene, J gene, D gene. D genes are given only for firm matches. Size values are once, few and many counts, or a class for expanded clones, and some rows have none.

TGCGCCAGCAGCTTGGGGCAGCGGGAGAGAAAAAACGAGCAGTACTTC,CASSLGQRERKNEQYF,once,TRBV5-1,TRBJ2-7,TRBD2
TGTGCCAGCAGCCCGTCGGGGAGTCGGGATGAAAAACTGTTTTTT,CASSPSGSRDEKLFF,.,TRBV5-4,TRBJ1-4,.
TGTGCGAGTCATAGCTACCCGGCGCTCTGGGACAATGAGCAGTTCTTC,CASHSYPALWDNEQFF,.,TRBV12-2,TRBJ2-1,.
TGTGCCAGCAGCTTGGTCCTAGCGACCGGGGAGCTGTTTTTT,CASSLVLATGELFF,.,TRBV5-6,TRBJ2-2,.
TGTGCTAGTGGTTTCGGTTTCGACAGGGGGAATGAAAAACTGTTTTTT,CASGFGFDRGNEKLFF,once,TRBV12-5,TRBJ1-4,TRBD1
TGTGCCAGCAGTTTCATCGGGCAGGGCCGTGAAGCTTTCTTT,CASSFIGQGREAFF,few,TRBV28,TRBJ1-1,.
TGTGCCAGCAGCTTAGGGGTAGAGACCCAGTACTTC,CASSLGVETQYF,.,TRBV11-2,TRBJ2-5,.
TGTGCCAGCAGCCCTCGGCCGGGACTCCCACGGGAGACCCAGTACTTC,CASSPRPGLPRETQYF,.,TRBV7-2,TRBJ2-5,.
TGTGCCAGCAGGACAGGTTTGTTCAGCGAGCAGTACTTC,CASRTGLFSEQYF,.,TRBV6-6,TRBJ2-7,.
TGTGCCAGCAGCAGGGGTTCGGCGGGAGAGACCCAGTACTTC,CASSRGSAGETQYF,.,TRBV6-1,TRBJ2-5,.
TGTGCCAGCAGTTTTCAGCGGGAGCGTCGCGAGCAGTACTTC,CASSFQRERREQYF,.,TRBV27,TRBJ2-7,TRBD2
TGTGCCAGCAGTGTGGACAGGTTAGGAACAGATACGCAGTATTTT,CASSVDRLGTDTQYF,few,TRBV6-1,TRBJ2-3,TRBD1
TGTGCCAGCAGCTTGGCGTGGGCAGATGGCTACACCTTC,CASSLAWADGYTF,.,TRBV5-4,TRBJ1-2,.
TGCGCCAGCAGCCACCCGGGACAGGGGAACACCGGGGAGCTGTTTTTT,CASSHPGQGNTGELFF,few,TRBV5-1,TRBJ2-2,TRBD1
TGCAGTGCTACACAGTGGGACCGGCTGTTTTTT,CSATQWDRLFF,.,TRBV20-1,TRBJ1-4,.
TGCAGCGTCGAAGGGAGCCGGAACACTGAAGCTTTCTTT,CSVEGSRNTEAFF,.,TRBV29-1,TRBJ1-1,.
TGCGCCAGCAGCGAGTCAAGTACAGATACGCAGTATTTT,CASSESSTDTQYF,.,TRBV5-1,TRBJ2-3,.
TGTGCCAGCATAGACTCTGCCGCTGGAAACACCATATATTTT,CASIDSAAGNTIYF,.,TRBV25-1,TRBJ1-3,.
TGTGCCAGTAGTATAGGTGGGTACATTAGTATGGGGCTCGCAGATACGCAGTATTTT,CASSIGGYISMGLADTQYF,.,TRBV19,TRBJ2-3,.
TGTGCCACGTACAGGAGCGCTGGGGCCAACGTCCTGACTTTC,CATYRSAGANVLTF,few,TRBV6-1,TRBJ2-6,.
TGTGCCAGCAGTTACTCCCGGCCGGACTTCGAGACCCAGTACTTC,CASSYSRPDFETQYF,.,TRBV6-5,TRBJ2-5,.
TGTGCCAGCTCACGCGCCGGGTTGAGCTCCTACGAGCAGTACTTC,CASSRAGLSSYEQYF,.,TRBV18,TRBJ2-7,.
TGTGCCAGCGGACAGGGGGAAAACACTGAAGCTTTCTTT,CASGQGENTEAFF,.,TRBV2,TRBJ1-1,TRBD1
TGTGCCTGGAGTGGGACAGACATTTATGGCTACACCTTC,CAWSGTDIYGYTF,.,TRBV30,TRBJ1-2,.
TGTGCCAGCAGCTTAATGCTAGCGGGAGGGCCCGGGCAGTTCTTC,CASSLMLAGGPGQFF,once,TRBV11-2,TRBJ2-1,TRBD2
TGTGCCATCAAAAAGGACAGGGCCATCTACGAGCAGTACTTC,CAIKKDRAIYEQYF,few,TRBV10-3,TRBJ2-7,TRBD1
TGTGCCAGCAATAGACAGGGGTTGAACACTGAAGCTTTCTTT,CASNRQGLNTEAFF,.,TRBV6-1,TRBJ1-1,TRBD1
TGTGCCTGGAGTTTACCGGGCCCAGAAGCTTTCTTT,CAWSLPGPEAFF,few,TRBV30,TRBJ1-1,.